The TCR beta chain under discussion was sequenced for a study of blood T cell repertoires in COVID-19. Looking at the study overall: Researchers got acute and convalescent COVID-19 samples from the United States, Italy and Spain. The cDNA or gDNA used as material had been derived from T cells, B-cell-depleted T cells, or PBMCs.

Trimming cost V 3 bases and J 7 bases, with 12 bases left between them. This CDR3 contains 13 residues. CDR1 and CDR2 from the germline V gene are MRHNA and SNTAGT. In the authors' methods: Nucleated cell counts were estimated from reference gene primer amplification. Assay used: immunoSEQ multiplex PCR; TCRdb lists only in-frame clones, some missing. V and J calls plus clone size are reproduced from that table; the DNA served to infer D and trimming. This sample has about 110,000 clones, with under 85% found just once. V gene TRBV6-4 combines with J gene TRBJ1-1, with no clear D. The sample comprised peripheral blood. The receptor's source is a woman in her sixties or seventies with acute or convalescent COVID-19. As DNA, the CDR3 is TGTGCCAGCAGTGAGCGCGTTAACGGTGAAGCTTTCTTT. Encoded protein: CASSERVNGEAFF.